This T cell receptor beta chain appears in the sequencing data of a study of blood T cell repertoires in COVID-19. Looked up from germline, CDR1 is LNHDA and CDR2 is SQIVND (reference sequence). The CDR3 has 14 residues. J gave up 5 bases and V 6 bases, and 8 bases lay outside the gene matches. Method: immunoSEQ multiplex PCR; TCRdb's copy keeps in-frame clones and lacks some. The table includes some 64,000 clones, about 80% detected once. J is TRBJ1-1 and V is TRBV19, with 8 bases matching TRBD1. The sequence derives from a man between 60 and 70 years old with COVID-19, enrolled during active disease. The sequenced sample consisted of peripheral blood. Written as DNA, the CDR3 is TGTGCCAGTAGAAACCAGGGGGCGGGGACTGAAGCTTTCTTT. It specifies CASRNQGAGTEAFF.